What follows are 31 T cell receptor beta chains derived from one specimen sequenced in a study of T cell repertoires in cytomegalovirus infection. TCRdb re-derived calls from the reads in MiXCR, one entry per CDR3 protein. The sample has approximately 320,000 distinct CDR3 sequences; 8% to 9.5% are singletons. Sequencing was done on a sample of PBMCs. Source of these receptors: a human donor in good health (CMV status not recorded). Some clones in this sample may be carry-over from other donors' samples.

This clonotype was counted ten times or more. The chain links TRBV20-1 to TRBJ2-5; D might be TRBD2 (6 bases). CDR1 and CDR2 from the germline V gene are DFQATT and SNEGSKA (reference sequence). There are 13 residues in the CDR3. Trimming took 2 bases from V and 4 from J, leaving 11 bases between them. The CDR3 protein is CSARFVGGETQYF. The CDR3 nucleotides read TGCAGTGCTAGATTTGTGGGAGGAGAGACCCAGTACTTC.

This clonotype was seen at least ten times. V is TRBV5-6 and J is TRBJ2-7; D unclear. CDR1 is SGHDT and CDR2 is YYEEEE in the germline V gene. The CDR3 contains 13 residues. The V and J ends lost 1 base and 3 bases respectively, with 8 bases between them. The CDR3 protein is CASSLLGNYEQYF. The DNA for the CDR3 is TGTGCCAGCAGCTTGTTAGGGAACTACGAGCAGTACTTC.

The genes are TRBV7-2 and TRBJ2-1, with a possible D match to TRBD1 (6 bases). The length of the CDR3 is 14 residues. CDR1 and CDR2 (germline): SGHTA, FQGNSA. V dropped 3 bases and J dropped 9 bases, with 15 bases sitting between them. CDR3 region: CASSFLGLGGEQFF. In DNA form, the CDR3 reads TGTGCCAGCAGCTTCCTGGGGCTAGGGGGTGAGCAGTTCTTC. Drawing the rest from reference TRBV7-2 and TRBJ2-1, the complete variable domain is GAGVSQSPSNKVTEKGKDVELRCDPISGHTALYWYRQSLGQGLEFLIYFQGNSAPDKSGLPSDRFSAERTGGSVSTLTIQRTQQEDSAVYLCASSFLGLGGEQFFGPGTRLTVL.

This clonotype was counted only a few times. The rearrangement uses TRBV7-4 and TRBJ1-2; D remains ambiguous. The CDR3 spans 13 residues. V lost 9 bases and J 2 bases, leaving 13 bases between the germline ends. Germline V gene sequence: CDR1 SGHVT, CDR2 SQSDAQ. CDR3: CASTRAENYGYTF. The CDR3 DNA is TGTGCCAGTACTAGGGCAGAAAACTATGGCTACACCTTC.

This clonotype occurred a few times. The chain recombines TRBV6-2 or TRBV6-3 with TRBJ2-2; D is unclear. Germline V gives CDR1 MNHEY, CDR2 SVGEGT. V lost 3 bases and J lost 10, with 12 bases in between. This CDR3 contains 13 residues. The CDR3 sequence: CASSYIQVAELFF. As DNA, the CDR3 is TGTGCCAGCAGTTATATCCAGGTTGCGGAGCTGTTTTTT.

This clonotype has ten or more counts. J is TRBJ1-6 and V is TRBV4-2; maybe TRBD1 (5 bases). Germline-derived CDR1 and CDR2 are LGHNA and YNFKEQ. Between the trimmed V and J ends, which lost 4 bases and 7 bases, there was a span of 17 bases. The CDR3 sequence is 16 residues long. The CDR3 spells CASSRLSAGSNSPLHF. The CDR3 nucleotides read TGTGCCAGCAGCCGTCTGTCGGCAGGGTCGAATTCACCCCTCCACTTT.

The chain carries TRBV10-3 and TRBJ1-1; D not certain. This CDR3 region has 12 residues. V dropped 2 bases and J dropped 4 bases, with 5 bases sitting between them. Germline V gene data show CDR1 as ENHRY and CDR2 as SYGVKD. DNA for the CDR3: TGTGCCATCAGTGAGGGGAGCACTGAAGCTTTCTTT. Protein: CAISEGSTEAFF.

The chain carries TRBV2 and TRBJ1-2, with D maybe TRBD1 (5 bases). Germline loops: CDR1 SNHLY, CDR2 FYNNEI. This CDR3 has 14 amino acids. The V end lost 5 bases, the J end lost 6 bases, and 16 bases lay between the germline ends. The CDR3 spells CASSFQTVGDGYTF. The CDR3 region has the DNA TGTGCCAGCAGTTTCCAGACAGTCGGAGATGGCTACACCTTC.

The CDR3: CASSARDRVYNEQFF. The CDR3 nucleotides read TGTGCCAGCAGCGCCCGGGACAGGGTGTACAATGAGCAGTTCTTC. V is TRBV7-6 and J is TRBJ2-1; TRBD1 agrees at 9 bases. The ends lost 5 bases at V and 4 bases at J; junction bases unmatched: 6. The CDR3 spans 15 residues. The germline V gene has CDR1 SGHVS and CDR2 FNYEAQ.

The chain uses TRBV6-2 or TRBV6-3 and TRBJ1-5; D gene unclear. V was trimmed by 3 bases and J by 6 bases, leaving 9 bases between them. The germline gives CDR1 MNHEY, CDR2 SVGEGT. The CDR3 runs to 13 residues. The CDR3 sequence is CASSYRPRQPQHF. The CDR3 bases are TGTGCCAGCAGTTATCGGCCCCGTCAGCCCCAGCATTTT.

This clonotype came up many times. V usage is TRBV7-2 and J usage is TRBJ1-2; maybe TRBD1 (5 bases). CDR1 is SGHTA and CDR2 is FQGNSA in the germline V gene. Trimming took off 5 bases at V and 2 bases at J, with 12 bases between the two ends. The CDR3 length is 14 residues. The CDR3 protein is CASSPGRGNYGYTF. DNA of the CDR3: TGTGCCAGCAGCCCGGGAAGGGGCAACTATGGCTACACCTTC.

The chain combines TRBV15 with TRBJ2-1, with D possibly being TRBD2 (6 bases). Germline lookup yields CDR1 LNHNV and CDR2 YYDKDF (reference sequence). Trimming left V 11 bases short and J 8 bases short, with 19 bases between. CDR3 size: 13 residues. CDR3 in DNA: TGTGCCGTAACCCGGGGCAGGGAGGATGAGCAGTTCTTC. This codes for CAVTRGREDEQFF.

This clonotype was counted ten times or more. The V and J genes are TRBV7-2 and TRBJ1-1, with D unclear. The ends were cut back, 0 bases at V and 8 bases at J, with 7 bases in the middle. CDR3 size: 12 residues. Germline CDR1 reads SGHTA; CDR2 reads FQGNSA. CDR3 sequence reads: CASSLAGREAFF. The DNA for the CDR3 is TGTGCCAGCAGCTTAGCCGGCAGGGAAGCTTTCTTT.

The sample holds a few counts of this clonotype. The chain uses TRBV7-6 and TRBJ2-7; 7 nucleotides match TRBD2. The CDR3 has 12 amino acids. In germline, CDR1 is SGHVS, CDR2 FNYEAQ. V shed 2 bases and J 7 bases; nucleotides not matched to a gene: 2. The DNA of the CDR3 is TGTGCCAGCAGCTTAAACGGGAGGGAGCAGTACTTC. As protein: CASSLNGREQYF.

Regarding this clonotype: A read error is likely, as this CDR3 ends without the conserved phenylalanine or tryptophan. The genes are TRBV7-6 and TRBJ2-3; a weak D match, TRBD2 (7 bases). Germline V gives CDR1 SGHVS, CDR2 FNYEAQ. This CDR3 is built from 18 residues. The V end lost 0 bases, the J end lost 3 bases, and 19 bases lay between the germline ends. As DNA, the CDR3 is TGTGCCAGCAGCTTAGCGTCAATGGGGGGGCGACGGACAGATACGCAGTATCTT. Protein: CASSLASMGGRRTDTQYL.

The sample holds many counts of this clonotype. The gene calls are TRBV7-9 and TRBJ2-1; TRBD2 agrees at 10 bases. Germline values: CDR1 SEHNR, CDR2 FQNEAQ (reference sequence). The CDR3 loop spans 16 amino acids. The ends lost 3 bases at V and 5 bases at J; junction bases unmatched: 7. The CDR3 DNA reads TGTGCCAGCAGCTTTCTCCTAGCGGGAGACGACAATGAGCAGTTCTTC. This encodes CASSFLLAGDDNEQFF. Full variable domain (outside the CDR3, taken from reference TRBV7-9 and TRBJ2-1): DTGVSQNPRHKITKRGQNVTFRCDPISEHNRLYWYRQTLGQGPEFLTYFQNEAQLEKSRLLSDRFSAERPKGSFSTLEIQRTEQGDSAMYLCASSFLLAGDDNEQFFGPGTRLTVL.

This chain uses TRBV6-2 or TRBV6-3 with TRBJ2-5; D assignment may be TRBD1 or TRBD2 (5 bases each). Germline V gives CDR1 MNHEY, CDR2 SVGEGT. This CDR3 has 15 residues. V gave up 5 bases and J gave up 4 bases, with 17 bases separating them. The CDR3 loop reads CASSHPGRRLETQYF. In nucleotides, the CDR3 is TGTGCCAGCAGTCACCCAGGGCGGAGGTTAGAGACCCAGTACTTC.

This clonotype was observed many times. The rearrangement links TRBV7-6 to TRBJ2-1; 10 bases are shared with TRBD2. The V and J ends lost 1 base and 0 bases, in that order; junction bases with no gene match: 3. The V gene's germline CDR1 is SGHVS and CDR2 FNYEAQ. The CDR3 has 17 amino acids. CDR3 residues: CASSLDPSGSSYNEQFF. DNA for the CDR3: TGTGCCAGCAGCTTAGATCCTAGCGGGAGCTCCTACAATGAGCAGTTCTTC. The full variable domain, with the rest looked up from reference TRBV7-6 and TRBJ2-1, is GAGVSQSPRYKVTKRGQDVALRCDPISGHVSLYWYRQALGQGPEFLTYFNYEAQQDKSGLPNDRFSAERPEGSISTLTIQRTEQRDSAMYRCASSLDPSGSSYNEQFFGPGTRLTVL.

This clonotype has just a few counts. The rearrangement joins TRBV19 to TRBJ2-6; 8 positions match TRBD1. CDR3 length equals 18 residues. After removal of 3 bases from V and 1 base from J, the junction contained 8 bases not matched to a gene. CDR1 is LNHDA, CDR2 SQIVND, per germline (reference sequence). This CDR3 is CASSIRGQGRSGANVLTF. The CDR3 DNA reads TGTGCCAGTAGTATTCGAGGACAGGGTCGGTCTGGGGCCAACGTCCTGACTTTC.

This chain connects TRBV6-6 to TRBJ2-5, with D perhaps TRBD2 (6 bases). This CDR3 spans 15 amino acids. Germline V gene sequence: CDR1 MNHNY, CDR2 SVGAGI (reference sequence). V gave up 5 bases and J gave up 6 bases, with 19 bases separating them. CDR3 sequence reads: CASSAPLQEGQTQYF. The CDR3 DNA reads TGTGCCAGCAGTGCCCCCCTACAGGAGGGCCAGACCCAGTACTTC.

The rearrangement uses TRBV28 and TRBJ2-7; 11 bases align to TRBD2. CDR1 is MDHEN, CDR2 SYDVKM, per germline. The V gene end was trimmed by 6 bases and the J gene end by 9 bases; junction bases not matched to a gene: 10. The CDR3 has 14 residues. In DNA form, the CDR3 reads TGTGCCAGCAGACCACTAGCGGGAGTGGGCGGGCAGTACTTC. Protein product: CASRPLAGVGGQYF.

The V and J genes are TRBV4-1 and TRBJ1-2; a possible D gene is TRBD1 (5 bases). From germline, CDR1 is MGHRA and CDR2 YSYEKL. The length of the CDR3 is 18 residues. The V end lost 0 bases, the J end lost 2 bases, and 19 bases lay between the germline ends. The chain's CDR3 is CASSQERTRTLGNYGYTF. As DNA, the CDR3 is TGCGCCAGCAGCCAAGAAAGGACACGCACCCTGGGAAACTATGGCTACACCTTC.

The chain uses TRBV2 and TRBJ1-5; D is ambiguous. Germline assignment: CDR1 SNHLY and CDR2 FYNNEI. The ends were cut back, 5 bases at V and 4 bases at J, with 12 bases in the middle. The CDR3 extends over 14 amino acids. As DNA, the CDR3 is TGTGCCAGCAGTCTGGACGGACCAAATCAGCCCCAGCATTTT. Protein: CASSLDGPNQPQHF. The complete variable domain, with remaining parts taken from reference TRBV2 and TRBJ1-5, reads EPEVTQTPSHQVTQMGQEVILRCVPISNHLYFYWYRQILGQKVEFLVSFYNNEISEKSEIFDDQFSVERPDGSNFTLKIRSTKLEDSAMYFCASSLDGPNQPQHFGDGTRLSIL.

This chain uses TRBV9 with TRBJ1-6; a possible D gene is TRBD1 (5 bases). Trimming removed 3 bases at V and 7 bases at J, with 14 bases between. CDR3 length: 15 amino acids. Germline V lookup: CDR1 SGDLS, CDR2 YYNGEE. CDR3 residues: CASSATVGENSPLHF. CDR3 in DNA: TGTGCCAGCAGCGCTACCGTGGGGGAGAATTCACCCCTCCACTTT.

J is TRBJ1-1 and V is TRBV4-2; 9 nucleotides line up with TRBD1. CDR1 and CDR2 (germline): LGHNA, YNFKEQ. V was clipped by 3 bases and J by 5 bases; unmatched bases: 7. The CDR3 sequence is 15 residues long. CDR3: CASSQSQGARTEAFF. The CDR3, as DNA: TGTGCCAGCAGCCAGTCACAGGGGGCGCGGACTGAAGCTTTCTTT.

This clonotype was detected only a few times. This chain connects TRBV5-1 to TRBJ2-2; 7 bases are shared with TRBD1. CDR3 length equals 17 residues. V trimming: 5 bases; J trimming: 0 bases; junction bases outside the gene matches: 10. Germline V gene data show CDR1 as SGHRS and CDR2 as YFSETQ. The CDR3 loop is CASRRTGSTANTGELFF. CDR3 in DNA: TGCGCCAGCAGAAGGACAGGCTCCACTGCGAACACCGGGGAGCTGTTTTTT.

This clonotype was seen ten or more times. The chain uses TRBV7-2 and TRBJ2-5; D gene unclear. The ends were cut back, 1 base at V and 5 bases at J, with 17 bases in the middle. The germline V gene encodes CDR1 SGHTA and CDR2 FQGNSA. CDR3 length: 16 residues. CDR3 nucleotides: TGTGCCAGCAGCTTAGAGTCTGGTGTGGGATATGAGACCCAGTACTTC. It yields the protein CASSLESGVGYETQYF.

This clonotype was seen ten or more times. This chain joins TRBV7-2 and TRBJ1-1; D is uncertain. CDR3 length: 15 amino acids. Looked up from germline, CDR1 is SGHTA and CDR2 is FQGNSA. V gave up 3 bases and J gave up 1 base, with 12 bases separating them. CDR3 bases: TGTGCCAGCAGCTTTAAGGTATCTCCGAACACTGAAGCTTTCTTT. Amino acids: CASSFKVSPNTEAFF.

The rearrangement links TRBV11-2 to TRBJ1-1; D may be TRBD1 (6 bases). Germline CDR1 SGHAT, CDR2 FQNNGV. The CDR3 contains 14 residues. Trimming removed 6 bases at V and 4 bases at J, with 15 bases between. The CDR3 DNA follows: TGTGCCAGCAGGGTGGGGGGGCATGGCACTGAAGCTTTCTTT. Translated, it gives CASRVGGHGTEAFF.

This clonotype was counted ten times or more. V usage is TRBV7-9 and J usage is TRBJ2-1, with TRBD2 matching over 8 bases. The V and J ends lost 4 bases and 1 base, in that order; junction bases with no gene match: 9. The CDR3 extends over 17 amino acids. Per germline, CDR1 SEHNR and CDR2 FQNEAQ (reference sequence). CDR3 sequence (DNA): TGTGCCAGCAGCTCTAGGAGCGGGAGCCGGTCCTACAATGAGCAGTTCTTC. It specifies CASSSRSGSRSYNEQFF.

This clonotype was detected only a few times. CDR3 bases: TGTGCCAGCAGCGCCTCGACAGGGGCCTACTCCTACAATGAGCAGTTCTTC. As protein: CASSASTGAYSYNEQFF. V and J are TRBV11-3 and TRBJ2-1, with TRBD1 matching over 8 bases. With 5 bases clipped from V and 0 bases from J, the junction kept 9 bases outside the gene matches. The CDR3 loop spans 17 amino acids. CDR1 is SGHNT and CDR2 is YENEEA in the germline V gene. The full variable domain, in which reference TRBV11-3 and TRBJ2-1 provide the parts outside the CDR3, is EAGVVQSPRYKIIEKKQPVAFWCNPISGHNTLYWYLQNLGQGPELLIRYENEEAVDDSQLPKDRFSAERLKGVDSTLKIQPAELGDSAVYLCASSASTGAYSYNEQFFGPGTRLTVL.